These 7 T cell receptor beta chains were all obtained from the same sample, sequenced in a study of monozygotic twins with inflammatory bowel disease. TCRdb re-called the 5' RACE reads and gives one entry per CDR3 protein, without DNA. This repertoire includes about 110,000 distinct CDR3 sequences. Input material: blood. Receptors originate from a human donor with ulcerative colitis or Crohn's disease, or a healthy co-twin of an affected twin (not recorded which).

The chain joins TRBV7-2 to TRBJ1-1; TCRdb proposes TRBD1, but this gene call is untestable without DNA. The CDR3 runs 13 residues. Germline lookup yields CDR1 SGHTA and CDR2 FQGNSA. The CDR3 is CASSPRGLTEAFF.

The CDR3 here is CASSGLAGVWETQYF. The chain combines TRBV28 with TRBJ2-5; TCRdb's D call of TRBD2 is untestable without DNA. The germline CDR1 and CDR2 sequences are MDHEN and SYDVKM. This CDR3 spans 15 amino acids.

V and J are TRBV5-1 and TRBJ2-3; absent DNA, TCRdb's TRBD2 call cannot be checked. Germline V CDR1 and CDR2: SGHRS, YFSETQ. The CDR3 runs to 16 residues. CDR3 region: CASSSDPLGLADTQYF.

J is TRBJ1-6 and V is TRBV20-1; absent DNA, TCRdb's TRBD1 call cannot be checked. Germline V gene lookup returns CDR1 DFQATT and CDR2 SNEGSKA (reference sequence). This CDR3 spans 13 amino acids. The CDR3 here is CSARTDRVSPLHF.

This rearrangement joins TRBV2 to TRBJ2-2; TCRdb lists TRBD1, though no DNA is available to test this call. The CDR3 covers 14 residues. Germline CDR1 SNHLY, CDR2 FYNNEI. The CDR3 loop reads CASSEQGADGELFF.

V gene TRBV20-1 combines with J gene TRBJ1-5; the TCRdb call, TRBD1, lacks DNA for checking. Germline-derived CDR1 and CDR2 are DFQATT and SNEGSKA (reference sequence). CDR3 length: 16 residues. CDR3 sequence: CSARPWTGSGNQPQHF.

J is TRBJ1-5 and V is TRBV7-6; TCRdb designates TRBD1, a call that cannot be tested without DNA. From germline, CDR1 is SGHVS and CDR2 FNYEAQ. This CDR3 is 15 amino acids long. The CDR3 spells CASSFLRGLGQPQHF.